This TCR beta chain was documented in a study of blood T cell repertoires in COVID-19. Across the whole study: The United States, Italy and Spain were the sources of the acute and convalescent COVID-19 samples. Sources were T cells, B-cell-depleted T cells, or PBMCs; the material itself was cDNA or gDNA.

Germline CDR1 and CDR2: ENHRY and SYGVKD. V was trimmed by 5 bases and J by 0 bases, leaving 11 bases between them. This CDR3 comprises 15 residues. Original methodology: Reference gene primer amplification gave nucleated cell count estimates. Produced via immunoSEQ multiplex PCR; TCRdb's table is partial and in-frame only. Clone size and V and J calls were adopted from that table, with D and trimming inferred from the DNA. The repertoire holds approximately 60,000 clones, with roughly three quarters as singletons. The specimen sequenced was peripheral blood. The clonotype comes from a woman of 80 years or more with active or convalescent COVID-19. The chain couples TRBV10-3 to TRBJ1-3, with no clear D. For the CDR3, the DNA is TGTGCCATCAGTCCCCTAGGTGCCTCTGGAAACACCATATATTTT. Its translation is CAISPLGASGNTIYF.